In this sample, the clone carrying this T cell receptor (beta chain) turned up a few times. Its cognate antigen is unknown. TCRdb reanalysed the reads using MiXCR and keeps one entry per CDR3 protein. The sample has 40,000 to 50,000 distinct CDR3 sequences; around 20% are singletons. This sample is part of a study of T cell repertoires in cytomegalovirus infection. On the study more broadly: CMV infection and matching HLA type were both indicated by public TCR beta signatures. Study outcomes and limitations: Totalled public TCR beta family frequency picked out people who carried CMV plus the relevant HLA. HLA-C-restricted, CMV-specific TCR beta clonotypes were dominant ex vivo.

CDR1 DFQATT and CDR2 SNEGSKA come from the germline V gene (reference sequence). The CDR3 totals 14 residues. V trimming: 6 bases; J trimming: 4 bases; junction bases outside the gene matches: 6. The sequenced material came from PBMCs, sequenced either directly or after in vitro stimulation (not recorded which). This chain links TRBV20-1 with TRBJ2-1, with 10 bases aligning to TRBD1. The sequence derives from a human donor in good health (CMV status not recorded). Some clones in this sample may be carry-over from other donors' samples. CDR3 residues: CSAARQGAYNEQFF. Here the CDR3 DNA reads TGCAGTGCAGCAAGACAGGGGGCATACAATGAGCAGTTCTTC.